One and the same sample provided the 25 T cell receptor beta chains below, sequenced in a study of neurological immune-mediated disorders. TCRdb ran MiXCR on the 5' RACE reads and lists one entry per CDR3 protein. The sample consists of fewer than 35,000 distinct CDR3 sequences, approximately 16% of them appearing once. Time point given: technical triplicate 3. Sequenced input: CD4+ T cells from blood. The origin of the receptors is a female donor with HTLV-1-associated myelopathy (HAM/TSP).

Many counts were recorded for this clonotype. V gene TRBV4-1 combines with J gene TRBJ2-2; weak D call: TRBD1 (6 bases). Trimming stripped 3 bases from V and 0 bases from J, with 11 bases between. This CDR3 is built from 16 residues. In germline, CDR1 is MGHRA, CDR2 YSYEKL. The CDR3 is CASSHYGQPNTGELFF. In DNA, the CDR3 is TGCGCCAGCAGCCACTACGGACAGCCGAACACCGGGGAGCTGTTTTTT.

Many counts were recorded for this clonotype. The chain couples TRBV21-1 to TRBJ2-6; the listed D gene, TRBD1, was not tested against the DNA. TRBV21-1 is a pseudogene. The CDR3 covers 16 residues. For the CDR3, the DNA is TGTGCCAGCAGCAAAGAGGGGGCAGTTGGGGCCAACGTCCTGACTTTC. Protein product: CASSKEGAVGANVLTF.

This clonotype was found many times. As DNA, the CDR3 is TGCAGTGCTAGAACCCAGGGGGCGAGCAATGAGCAGTTCTTC. Its protein is CSARTQGASNEQFF. The chain recombines TRBV20-1 with TRBJ2-1, with 8 bases matching TRBD1. The J segment lost 6 bases and the V segment lost 2 bases, leaving 6 bases of the junction unmatched. The CDR3 loop spans 14 amino acids. From germline, CDR1 is DFQATT and CDR2 SNEGSKA (reference sequence).

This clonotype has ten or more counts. In DNA form, the CDR3 reads TGTGCCATCACCCCGGGCAACTCCTACGAGCAGTACTTC. Its protein is CAITPGNSYEQYF. The V and J genes are TRBV10-3 and TRBJ2-7; D is undetermined. The CDR3 loop spans 13 amino acids. The V gene lost 7 bases and the J gene lost 0 bases, with 10 bases spanning the gap. Germline CDR1 is ENHRY and CDR2 is SYGVKD.

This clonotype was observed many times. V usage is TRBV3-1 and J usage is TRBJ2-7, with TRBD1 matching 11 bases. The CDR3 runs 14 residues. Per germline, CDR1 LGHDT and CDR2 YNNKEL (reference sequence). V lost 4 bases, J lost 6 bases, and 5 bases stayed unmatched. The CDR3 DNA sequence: TGTGCCAGCAGCCGCGCCGGGACAGGGGGCGAGCAGTACTTC. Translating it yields CASSRAGTGGEQYF.

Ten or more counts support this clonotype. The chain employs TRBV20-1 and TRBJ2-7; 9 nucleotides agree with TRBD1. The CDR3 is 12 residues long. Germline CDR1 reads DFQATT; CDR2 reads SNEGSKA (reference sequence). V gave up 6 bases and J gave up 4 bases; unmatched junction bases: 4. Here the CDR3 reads CSATGTGYEQYF. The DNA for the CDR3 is TGCAGTGCAACCGGGACAGGGTACGAGCAGTACTTC.

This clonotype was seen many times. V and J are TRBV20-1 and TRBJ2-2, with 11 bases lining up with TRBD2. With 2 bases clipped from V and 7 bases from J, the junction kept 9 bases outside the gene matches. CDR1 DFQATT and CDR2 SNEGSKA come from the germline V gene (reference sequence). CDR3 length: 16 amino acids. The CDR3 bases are TGCAGTGCTAGAAACCGGCTAGCGGGAGGCGGCGGGGAGCTGTTTTTT. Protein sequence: CSARNRLAGGGGELFF.

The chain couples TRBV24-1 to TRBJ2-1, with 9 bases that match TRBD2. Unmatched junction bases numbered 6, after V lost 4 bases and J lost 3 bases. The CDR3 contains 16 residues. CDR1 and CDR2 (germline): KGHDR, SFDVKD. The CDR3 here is CATSEASGRSYNEQFF. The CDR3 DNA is TGTGCCACCAGTGAGGCGAGCGGGAGGAGCTACAATGAGCAGTTCTTC.

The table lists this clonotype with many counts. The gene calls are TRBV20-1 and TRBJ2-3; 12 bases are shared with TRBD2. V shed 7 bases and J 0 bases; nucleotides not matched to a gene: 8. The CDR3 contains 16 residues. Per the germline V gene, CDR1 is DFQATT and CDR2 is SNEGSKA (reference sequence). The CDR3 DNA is TGCAGTGTTGACGGACTAGCGGGGATGAGCACAGATACGCAGTATTTT. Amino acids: CSVDGLAGMSTDTQYF.

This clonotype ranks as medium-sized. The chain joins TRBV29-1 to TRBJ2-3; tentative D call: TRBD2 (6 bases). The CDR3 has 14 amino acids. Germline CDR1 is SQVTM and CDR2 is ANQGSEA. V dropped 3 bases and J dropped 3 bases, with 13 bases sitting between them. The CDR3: CSVDAGLGTDTQYF. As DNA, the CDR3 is TGCAGCGTTGATGCGGGGTTAGGTACAGATACGCAGTATTTT.

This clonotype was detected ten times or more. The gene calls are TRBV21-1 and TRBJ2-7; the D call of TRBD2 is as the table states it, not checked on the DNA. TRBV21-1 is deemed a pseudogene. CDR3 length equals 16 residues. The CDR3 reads CASSKSSGGACNEQYF. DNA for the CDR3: TGTGCCAGCAGCAAATCCAGCGGGGGGGCGTGCAACGAGCAGTACTTC.

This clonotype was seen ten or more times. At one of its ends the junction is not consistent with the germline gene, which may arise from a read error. The CDR3 sequence: CASSQGLASITF. For the CDR3, the DNA is TGTGCCAGCAGCCAAGGGCTAGCCTCGATAACCTTC. V and J are TRBV3-1 and TRBJ2-1, with D maybe TRBD2 (5 bases). The V gene's germline CDR1 is LGHDT and CDR2 YNNKEL (reference sequence). CDR3 length: 12 amino acids.

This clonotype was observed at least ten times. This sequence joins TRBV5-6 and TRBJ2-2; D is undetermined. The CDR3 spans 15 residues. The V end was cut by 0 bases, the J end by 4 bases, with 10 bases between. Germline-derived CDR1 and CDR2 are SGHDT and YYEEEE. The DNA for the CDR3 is TGTGCCAGCAGCTTGGGCCCCAGCAGCACCGGGGAGCTGTTTTTT. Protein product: CASSLGPSSTGELFF.

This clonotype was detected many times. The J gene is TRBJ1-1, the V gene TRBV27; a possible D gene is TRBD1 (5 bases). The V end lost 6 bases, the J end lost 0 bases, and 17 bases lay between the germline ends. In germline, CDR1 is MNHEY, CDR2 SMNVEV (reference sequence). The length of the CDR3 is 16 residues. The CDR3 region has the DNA TGTGCCAGCAGCCTACGGGGGGGAGACATGAACACTGAAGCTTTCTTT. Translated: CASSLRGGDMNTEAFF.

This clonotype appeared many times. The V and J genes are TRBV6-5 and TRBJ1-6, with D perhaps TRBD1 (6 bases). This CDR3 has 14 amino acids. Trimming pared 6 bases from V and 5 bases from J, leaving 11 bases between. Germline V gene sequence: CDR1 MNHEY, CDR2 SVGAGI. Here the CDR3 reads CASSGQRDNSPLHF. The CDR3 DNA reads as TGTGCCAGCAGCGGACAGCGAGATAATTCACCCCTCCACTTT.

This CDR3 reads CASLPTGDEQFF. The CDR3 nucleotides are TGTGCCAGCTTACCCACAGGGGATGAGCAGTTCTTC. The rearrangement joins TRBV18 to TRBJ2-1; 7 positions agree with TRBD1. Germline-derived CDR1 and CDR2 are KGHSH and LQKENI. This CDR3 comprises 12 residues. V lost 7 bases and J lost 8; bases outside the gene matches: 5.

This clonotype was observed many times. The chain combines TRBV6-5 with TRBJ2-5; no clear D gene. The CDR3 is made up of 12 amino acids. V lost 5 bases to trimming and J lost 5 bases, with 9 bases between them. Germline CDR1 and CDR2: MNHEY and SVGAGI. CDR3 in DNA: TGTGCCAGCAGTATAAGTGGGGAGACCCAGTACTTC. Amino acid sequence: CASSISGETQYF.

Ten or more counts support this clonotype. The CDR3 coding sequence is TGTGCCAGCAGCGCGGGACACCTCTCTGGAAACACCATATATTTT. Residues: CASSAGHLSGNTIYF. V and J are TRBV27 and TRBJ1-3, with D perhaps TRBD1 (6 bases). V was shortened by 6 bases and J by 0 bases, with 12 bases between the two germline ends. The CDR3 runs to 15 residues. CDR1 and CDR2 from the germline V gene are MNHEY and SMNVEV (reference sequence).

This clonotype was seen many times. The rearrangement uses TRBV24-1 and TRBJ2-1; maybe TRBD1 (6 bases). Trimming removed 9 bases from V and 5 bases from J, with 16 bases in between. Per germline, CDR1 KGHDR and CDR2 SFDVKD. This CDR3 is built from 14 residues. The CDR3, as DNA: TGTGCCACCTCAGGGGCAGGGTCCCACAATGAGCAGTTCTTC. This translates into CATSGAGSHNEQFF.

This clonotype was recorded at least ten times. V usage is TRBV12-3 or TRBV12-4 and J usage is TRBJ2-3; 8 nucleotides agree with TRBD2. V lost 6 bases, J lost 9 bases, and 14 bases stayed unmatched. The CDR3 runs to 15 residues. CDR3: CASSPRGGGFQTQYF. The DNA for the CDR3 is TGTGCCAGCAGCCCCCGTGGCGGGGGGTTTCAGACGCAGTATTTT.

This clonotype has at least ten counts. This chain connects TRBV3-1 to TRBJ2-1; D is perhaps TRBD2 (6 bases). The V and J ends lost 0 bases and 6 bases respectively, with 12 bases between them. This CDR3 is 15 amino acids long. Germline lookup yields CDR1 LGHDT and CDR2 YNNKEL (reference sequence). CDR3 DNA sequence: TGTGCCAGCAGCCAAGAGGGTCTAGCGCCCAATGAGCAGTTCTTC. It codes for CASSQEGLAPNEQFF.

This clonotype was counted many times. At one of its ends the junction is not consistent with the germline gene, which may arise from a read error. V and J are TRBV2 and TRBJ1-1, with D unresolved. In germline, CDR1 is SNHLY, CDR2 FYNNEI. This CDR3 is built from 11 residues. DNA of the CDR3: TGTGCCAGCAGTGAAGGAACTGAAGCCTTCTTT. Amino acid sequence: CASSEGTEAFF.

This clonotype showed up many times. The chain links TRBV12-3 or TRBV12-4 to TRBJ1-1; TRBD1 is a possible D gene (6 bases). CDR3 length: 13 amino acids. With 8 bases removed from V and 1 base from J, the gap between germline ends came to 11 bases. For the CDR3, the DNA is TGTGCCAGCCTCCAACAGGGGAACACTGAAGCTTTCTTT. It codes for CASLQQGNTEAFF.

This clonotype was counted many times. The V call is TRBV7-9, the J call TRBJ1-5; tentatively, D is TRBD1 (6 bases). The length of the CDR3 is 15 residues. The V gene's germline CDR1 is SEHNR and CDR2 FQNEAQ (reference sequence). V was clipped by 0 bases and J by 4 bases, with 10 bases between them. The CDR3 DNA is TGTGCCAGCAGCTTAGCGCAGGGGCCGAATCAGCCCCAGCATTTT. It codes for CASSLAQGPNQPQHF.

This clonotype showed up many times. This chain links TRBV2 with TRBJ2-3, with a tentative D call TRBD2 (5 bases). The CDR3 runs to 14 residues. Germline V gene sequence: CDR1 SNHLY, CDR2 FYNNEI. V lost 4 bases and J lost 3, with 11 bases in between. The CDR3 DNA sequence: TGTGCCAGCAGTGGTGATACGGGGACAGATACGCAGTATTTT. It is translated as CASSGDTGTDTQYF.